Included here is one TCR beta chain sequence, with context. This sample is drawn from a study of blood T cell repertoires in COVID-19. Produced via immunoSEQ multiplex PCR; TCRdb's table is partial and in-frame only. The sample shows about 360,000 clones, about 87% of them seen only once. The germline V and J ends were trimmed by 2 bases and 3 bases, with 16 bases remaining between them. Germline CDR1 and CDR2: SQVTM and ANQGSEA. The CDR3 is 15 amino acids. Sequencing used peripheral blood. The V and J genes are TRBV29-1 and TRBJ2-5, with D tentatively TRBD1 (5 bases). The sequence came from a human donor in a cohort sampled during active COVID-19. The CDR3 coding sequence is TGCAGCGTTGAACGGAGTGGGCAGGGAAAAGAGACCCAGTACTTC. Translated, it gives CSVERSGQGKETQYF.